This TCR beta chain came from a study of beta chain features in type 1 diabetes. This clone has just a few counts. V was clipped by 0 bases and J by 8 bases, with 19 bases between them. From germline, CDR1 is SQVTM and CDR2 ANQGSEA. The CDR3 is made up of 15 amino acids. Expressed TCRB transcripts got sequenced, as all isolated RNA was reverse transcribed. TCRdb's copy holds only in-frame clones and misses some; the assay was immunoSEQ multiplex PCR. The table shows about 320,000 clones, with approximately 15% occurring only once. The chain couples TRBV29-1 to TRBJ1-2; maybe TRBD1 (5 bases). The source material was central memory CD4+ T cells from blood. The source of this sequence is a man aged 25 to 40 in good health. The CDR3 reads CSVEDRTGGRRGYTF. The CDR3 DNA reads TGCAGCGTTGAAGATCGTACAGGCGGGCGGCGGGGCTACACCTTC.